This passage covers 20 T cell receptor beta chains from one sample sequenced in a study of cytomegalovirus exposure and HLA in healthy donors. The protocol was immunoSEQ multiplex PCR, while the TCRdb copy is restricted to in-frame clones and leaves out a portion. The table lists around 190,000 clones, roughly 86% of them singletons, with about 1.6% in the top ten. The sample comprised PBMCs. The receptor set was obtained from a woman aged 18-29 years in good health and CMV-seronegative.

CDR3 sequence (DNA): TGCGCCAGCAGCCAAGGGCCCCCTAGGGGTCTCCTCTACAATGAGCAGTTCTTC. Translation gives CASSQGPPRGLLYNEQFF. The V call is TRBV4-1, the J call TRBJ2-1, with a weak D call TRBD1 (5 bases). Trimming pared 1 base from V and 3 bases from J, leaving 19 bases between. Germline loops: CDR1 MGHRA, CDR2 YSYEKL. The length of the CDR3 is 18 residues.

CDR3 sequence reads: CAGAERGPQETQYF. In DNA form, the CDR3 reads TGTGCCGGGGCGGAGCGGGGCCCTCAAGAGACCCAGTACTTC. V gene TRBV2 combines with J gene TRBJ2-5, with 7 bases identical to TRBD2. Germline CDR1 is SNHLY and CDR2 is FYNNEI. V lost 11 bases to trimming and J lost 2 bases; unmatched junction nucleotides: 11. The CDR3 consists of 14 residues.

Turning to this clone: In the same sample, other DNA sequences code for this CDR3. The chain combines TRBV18 with TRBJ1-2; the D gene is possibly TRBD1 (6 bases). From germline, CDR1 is KGHSH and CDR2 LQKENI. Trimming stripped 6 bases from V and 2 bases from J, with 10 bases between. This CDR3 region has 13 residues. CDR3 coding DNA: TGTGCCAGCTCCCCGGACAGAAACTATGGCTACACCTTC. Its protein is CASSPDRNYGYTF.

The rearrangement uses TRBV9 and TRBJ2-3, with 12 bases that match TRBD2. The CDR3 has 17 amino acids. V dropped 4 bases and J dropped 1; count of bases not matched to a gene: 7. Germline lookup yields CDR1 SGDLS and CDR2 YYNGEE. This chain's CDR3 is CASSHGLAGRGTDTQYF. In DNA, the CDR3 is TGTGCCAGCAGCCATGGACTAGCGGGGAGGGGCACAGATACGCAGTATTTT.

The CDR3 sequence: CASSAWTGIGNQPQHF. As DNA, the CDR3 is TGTGCCAGCAGTGCGTGGACAGGCATTGGCAATCAGCCCCAGCATTTT. V and J are TRBV27 and TRBJ1-5, with 7 nucleotides matching TRBD1. J gave up 2 bases and V 5 bases, and 9 bases lay outside the gene matches. CDR1 MNHEY and CDR2 SMNVEV come from the germline V gene (reference sequence). The CDR3 totals 16 residues.

The rearrangement joins TRBV11-2 to TRBJ2-3; D is undetermined. Germline CDR1 SGHAT, CDR2 FQNNGV. This CDR3 is built from 14 residues. V dropped 3 bases and J dropped 1 base, with 8 bases sitting between them. The CDR3 loop reads CASSFESGTDTQYF. The DNA of the CDR3 is TGTGCCAGCAGCTTTGAGTCGGGCACAGATACGCAGTATTTT.

The rearrangement uses TRBV11-2 and TRBJ1-6; D is unclear. CDR3 length: 18 residues. The V and J ends lost 5 bases and 0 bases respectively, with 17 bases between them. CDR1 and CDR2 (germline): SGHAT, FQNNGV. CDR3: CASSPISPRSSYNSPLHF. The CDR3 DNA follows: TGTGCCAGCAGCCCGATAAGCCCAAGGAGCTCCTATAATTCACCCCTCCACTTT. The full variable domain, completed using reference TRBV11-2 and TRBJ1-6, is EAGVAQSPRYKIIEKRQSVAFWCNPISGHATLYWYQQILGQGPKLLIQFQNNGVVDDSQLPKDRFSAERLKGVDSTLKIQPAKLEDSAVYLCASSPISPRSSYNSPLHFGNGTRLTVT.

V is TRBV4-1 and J is TRBJ2-1, with 7 bases identical to TRBD2. Germline V gene lookup returns CDR1 MGHRA and CDR2 YSYEKL. This CDR3 comprises 16 residues. V was clipped by 4 bases and J by 6 bases; unmatched bases: 12. The chain's CDR3 is CASSPGLRAVANEQFF. DNA for the CDR3: TGCGCCAGCAGCCCGGGACTACGGGCTGTAGCCAATGAGCAGTTCTTC.

The rearrangement joins TRBV10-1 to TRBJ2-7, with D hard to call. CDR3 length equals 14 residues. V was clipped by 0 bases and J by 0 bases, with 6 bases between them. Germline CDR1 is WNHNN and CDR2 is SYGVQD (reference sequence). The CDR3 DNA reads TGCGCCAGCAGTGAGTCCGAGCCCTCCTACGAGCAGTACTTC. Translation: CASSESEPSYEQYF.

The chain couples TRBV11-1 to TRBJ1-6, with 7 bases that match TRBD1. Germline-derived CDR1 and CDR2 are SGHAT and FQDESV (reference sequence). The ends lost 4 bases at V and 6 bases at J; junction bases unmatched: 6. The CDR3 covers 15 residues. CDR3 region: CASSYRQGRNSPLHF. As DNA, the CDR3 is TGTGCCAGCAGCTACCGACAGGGTCGTAATTCACCCCTCCACTTT.

This clone was observed a single time. J is TRBJ1-1 and V is TRBV6-6; D may be TRBD1 (5 bases). Germline CDR1 MNHNY, CDR2 SVGAGI (reference sequence). V was trimmed by 2 bases and J by 8 bases, leaving 15 bases between them. The CDR3 consists of 14 residues. The CDR3 loop is CASSYRSGQGEAFF. CDR3 DNA sequence: TGTGCCAGCAGTTACAGGAGTGGGCAGGGAGAAGCTTTCTTT.

The chain is built from TRBV27 and TRBJ1-5, with a tentative D call TRBD1 (5 bases). The V gene lost 5 bases and the J gene lost 0 bases, with 14 bases spanning the gap. Per germline, CDR1 MNHEY and CDR2 SMNVEV (reference sequence). The CDR3 has 16 amino acids. The CDR3 loop reads CASSSQGWYSNQPQHF. The CDR3 coding sequence is TGTGCCAGCAGTAGCCAGGGTTGGTATAGCAATCAGCCCCAGCATTTT.

This clone was counted only a few times. The chain joins TRBV18 to TRBJ1-4, with D maybe TRBD1 (6 bases). Trimming took off 3 bases at V and 0 bases at J, with 14 bases between the two ends. Germline V gene sequence: CDR1 KGHSH, CDR2 LQKENI. This CDR3 is 17 amino acids long. Here the CDR3 reads CASSPRGKTPTNEKLFF. Here the CDR3 DNA reads TGTGCCAGCTCACCGAGGGGGAAGACCCCAACTAATGAAAAACTGTTTTTT.

The rearrangement uses TRBV7-8 and TRBJ2-1; perhaps TRBD2 as D (6 bases). Germline V gene sequence: CDR1 SGHVS, CDR2 FQNEAQ. There are 12 residues in the CDR3. Trimming shortened V by 6 bases and J by 10 bases, and 13 bases separated the two germline ends. The CDR3 loop is CASSSKSGEQFF. The CDR3 DNA reads as TGTGCCAGCAGTTCAAAGAGCGGGGAGCAGTTCTTC.

The chain links TRBV29-1 to TRBJ2-2, with a possible D match to TRBD2 (5 bases). CDR1 and CDR2 from the germline V gene are SQVTM and ANQGSEA. V lost 4 bases and J 7 bases, leaving 19 bases between the germline ends. The CDR3 totals 15 residues. The CDR3 coding sequence is TGCAGCGTTGCCGGAGGCGGAGCTGCCCTCGGGGAGCTGTTTTTT. Amino acids: CSVAGGGAALGELFF.

The J gene is TRBJ2-1, the V gene TRBV30, with D possibly TRBD2 on 6 matching bases. From germline, CDR1 is GTSNPN and CDR2 SVGIG (reference sequence). The CDR3 extends over 16 amino acids. V was trimmed by 0 bases and J by 6 bases, leaving 18 bases between them. CDR3 sequence reads: CAWSVRVTRNPNEQFF. CDR3 DNA sequence: TGTGCCTGGAGTGTACGGGTGACTAGAAATCCCAATGAGCAGTTCTTC.

The V call is TRBV6-1, the J call TRBJ2-7; D not certain. The CDR3 extends over 11 amino acids. The germline gives CDR1 MNHNS, CDR2 SASEGT. Trimming took 6 bases from V and 0 from J, leaving 3 bases between them. CDR3 sequence reads: CASRYSYEQYF. The CDR3 coding sequence is TGTGCCAGCAGGTACTCCTACGAGCAGTACTTC.

The CDR3 sequence is CASSQGQGASYNEQFF. CDR3 DNA: TGCGCCAGCAGCCAGGGACAGGGGGCTTCCTACAATGAGCAGTTCTTC. V gene TRBV4-1 combines with J gene TRBJ2-1; 12 bases line up with TRBD1. Trimming at V came to 3 bases and at J to 1 base, leaving 1 base not matched to a gene. Germline V lookup: CDR1 MGHRA, CDR2 YSYEKL. This CDR3 has 16 residues.

This chain links TRBV6-4 with TRBJ2-7; 9 bases match TRBD1. Trimming at V came to 5 bases and at J to 4 bases, leaving 6 bases not matched to a gene. Germline CDR1 and CDR2: MRHNA and SNTAGT. This CDR3 has 14 amino acids. The CDR3 sequence: CASSRTGDSYEQYF. As DNA, the CDR3 is TGTGCCAGCAGTCGGACAGGGGACAGTTACGAGCAGTACTTC.

The chain is built from TRBV19 and TRBJ1-3, with D possibly matching TRBD1 (5 bases). Trimming pared 4 bases from V and 3 bases from J, leaving 10 bases between. Germline values: CDR1 LNHDA, CDR2 SQIVND (reference sequence). The CDR3 spans 14 residues. CDR3 DNA sequence: TGTGCCAGTAGTAACGCGGACATTGGAAACACCATATATTTT. This sequence encodes CASSNADIGNTIYF.